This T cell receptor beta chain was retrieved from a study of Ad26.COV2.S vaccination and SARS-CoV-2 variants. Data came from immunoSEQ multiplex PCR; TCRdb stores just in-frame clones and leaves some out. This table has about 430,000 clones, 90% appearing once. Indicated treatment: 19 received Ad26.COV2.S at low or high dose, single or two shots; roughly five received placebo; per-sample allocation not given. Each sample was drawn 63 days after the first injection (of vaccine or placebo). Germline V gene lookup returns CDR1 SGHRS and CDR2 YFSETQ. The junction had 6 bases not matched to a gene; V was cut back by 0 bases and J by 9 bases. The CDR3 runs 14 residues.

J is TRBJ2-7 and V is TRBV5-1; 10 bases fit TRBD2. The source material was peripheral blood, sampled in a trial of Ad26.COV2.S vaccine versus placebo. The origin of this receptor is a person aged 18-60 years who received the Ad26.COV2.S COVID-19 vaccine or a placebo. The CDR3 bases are TGCGCCAGCAGCTTGGGGACTAGCGGCGTGGGGCAGTACTTC. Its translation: CASSLGTSGVGQYF.